The T cell receptor (beta chain) described here comes from a study of response to subunit inactivated influenza vaccine. This clonotype was seen only a few times. Germline CDR1 reads SGHTA; CDR2 reads FQGNSA. The CDR3 runs 14 residues. Trimming pared 1 base from V and 4 bases from J, leaving 11 bases between. TCRdb itself ran the RT-PCR reads through MiXCR, one entry per CDR3 protein. Of about 570,000 distinct CDR3 sequences listed, around 11% are singletons. This sample also appeared in a second study, on T cells expressing NK-cell markers. That work states: UMIs accompanied the 5'RACE template switching by which TCR beta cDNA was made. Sorted CD3+CD56-NKG2C+, CD3+CD56+NKG2C- and CD3+CD56+NKG2C+ T cells were the source of the TCR beta repertoires.

V gene TRBV7-2 combines with J gene TRBJ2-7; the D is unclear. Source: PBMCs from blood, taken on the day of vaccination. The receptor was isolated from a man aged 45 to 65 who received an inactivated influenza vaccine. The CDR3 is CASSLGQFLYEQYF. The CDR3 DNA is TGTGCCAGCAGCTTAGGGCAGTTCCTTTACGAGCAGTACTTC.